The 29 T cell receptor beta chains reported below all come from one sample, sequenced in a study of cytomegalovirus exposure and HLA in healthy donors. The PCR ran on 60 Vbeta and 13 Jbeta primers. Data came from immunoSEQ multiplex PCR; TCRdb stores just in-frame clones and leaves some out. The sample includes some 170,000 clones, roughly 82% of them seen just once. Sequencing was performed on PBMCs. The source of these receptors is a girl under 18 in good health and CMV-seropositive.

The chain couples TRBV19 to TRBJ2-2; D may be TRBD2 (6 bases). Trimming stripped 7 bases from V and 2 bases from J, with 14 bases between. CDR3 length: 15 residues. CDR1 is LNHDA and CDR2 is SQIVND in the germline V gene (reference sequence). DNA for the CDR3: TGTGCCAGTAACTCGCGGGACTTAAACACCGGGGAGCTGTTTTTT. It yields the protein CASNSRDLNTGELFF. Complete variable domain (other parts from reference TRBV19 and TRBJ2-2): DGGITQSPKYLFRKEGQNVTLSCEQNLNHDAMYWYRQDPGQGLRLIYYSQIVNDFQKGDIAEGYSVSREKKESFPLTVTSAQKNPTAFYLCASNSRDLNTGELFFGEGSRLTVL.

This chain connects TRBV27 to TRBJ2-1; maybe TRBD1 (5 bases). Trimming took 5 bases from V and 0 from J, leaving 17 bases between them. The V gene's germline CDR1 is MNHEY and CDR2 SMNVEV (reference sequence). The CDR3 covers 17 residues. In DNA, the CDR3 is TGTGCCAGCAGTCCCGACCTGACAGCTAGCTCCTACAATGAGCAGTTCTTC. Its translation is CASSPDLTASSYNEQFF.

The chain has TRBV7-2 and TRBJ1-3; no clear D gene. The CDR3 sequence is 16 residues long. Looked up from germline, CDR1 is SGHTA and CDR2 is FQGNSA. V shed 1 base and J shed 0 bases, with 10 bases lying between them. The CDR3 is CASSLDGLSSGNTIYF. CDR3 in DNA: TGTGCCAGCAGCTTAGATGGACTAAGCTCTGGAAACACCATATATTTT.

This chain uses TRBV6-1 with TRBJ2-7, with 10 bases aligning to TRBD2. The CDR3 loop spans 14 amino acids. V was clipped by 6 bases and J by 7 bases; unmatched bases: 9. Germline V CDR1 and CDR2: MNHNS, SASEGT. The CDR3 loop is CASRLASGRGEQYF. The CDR3 nucleotides read TGTGCCAGCAGGCTGGCTAGCGGGAGAGGAGAGCAGTACTTC.

V is TRBV6-4 and J is TRBJ2-1, with 9 bases aligning to TRBD1. The V segment lost 10 bases and the J segment 15 bases; nucleotides outside the gene matches: 10. The CDR3 length is 11 residues. Germline V gene data show CDR1 as MRHNA and CDR2 as SNTAGT. The CDR3 protein is CATNVQGAWFF. The CDR3 region has the DNA TGTGCCACCAACGTACAGGGGGCTTGGTTCTTC.

This chain links TRBV9 with TRBJ2-5; 9 bases line up with TRBD2. CDR3 length: 18 residues. Trimming removed 0 bases from V and 5 bases from J; junction bases left unmatched: 14. CDR1 and CDR2 from the germline V gene are SGDLS and YYNGEE. The CDR3, as DNA: TGTGCCAGCAGCGTAGGGATGCGGGGGGGCCGGTCTGCGGAGACCCAGTACTTC. This encodes CASSVGMRGGRSAETQYF.

This clone has just one count. V gene TRBV2 combines with J gene TRBJ2-1, with 8 bases that match TRBD2. After removal of 4 bases from V and 3 bases from J, the junction contained 5 bases not matched to a gene. From germline, CDR1 is SNHLY and CDR2 FYNNEI. The CDR3 is 15 residues long. In DNA, the CDR3 is TGTGCCAGCAGTGCGAGTAGCGGGGACTACAATGAGCAGTTCTTC. Translated: CASSASSGDYNEQFF. Drawing the rest from reference TRBV2 and TRBJ2-1, the complete variable domain is EPEVTQTPSHQVTQMGQEVILRCVPISNHLYFYWYRQILGQKVEFLVSFYNNEISEKSEIFDDQFSVERPDGSNFTLKIRSTKLEDSAMYFCASSASSGDYNEQFFGPGTRLTVL.

CDR3 residues: CASSLASGRPDTQYF. CDR3 in DNA: TGTGCCAGCAGCTTGGCTAGCGGGAGGCCGGATACGCAGTATTTT. This chain uses TRBV5-4 with TRBJ2-3, with TRBD2 matching over 11 bases. The V gene end was trimmed by 0 bases and the J gene end by 6 bases; junction bases not matched to a gene: 3. The germline V gene encodes CDR1 SGHNT and CDR2 YYREEE (reference sequence). This CDR3 spans 15 amino acids.

This chain links TRBV7-9 with TRBJ2-3, with 7 bases lining up with TRBD2. The CDR3 sequence is 15 residues long. After removal of 1 base from V and 6 bases from J, the junction contained 7 bases not matched to a gene. Germline CDR1 SEHNR, CDR2 FQNEAQ (reference sequence). The CDR3 coding sequence is TGTGCCAGCAGCTTAGGGGCGGGAGCGGGGGATACGCAGTATTTT. This translates into CASSLGAGAGDTQYF.

The rearrangement links TRBV9 to TRBJ1-4; TRBD1 aligns across 7 bases. Germline-derived CDR1 and CDR2 are SGDLS and YYNGEE. The CDR3 contains 15 residues. Trimming removed 2 bases from V and 7 bases from J; junction bases left unmatched: 8. CDR3 DNA: TGTGCCAGCAGCGTCCGACAGGGAAACGGTGAAAAACTGTTTTTT. Translated: CASSVRQGNGEKLFF.

The genes are TRBV19 and TRBJ1-5, with no clear D. This CDR3 has 13 residues. Trimming stripped 8 bases from V and 4 bases from J, with 12 bases between. Per the germline V gene, CDR1 is LNHDA and CDR2 is SQIVND (reference sequence). CDR3 sequence reads: CASGPAGNQPQHF. The CDR3, as DNA: TGTGCCAGTGGGCCCGCAGGAAATCAGCCCCAGCATTTT.

This clone was observed a handful of times. The rearrangement uses TRBV6-5 and TRBJ2-1, with 10 bases matching TRBD2. The CDR3 sequence is 16 residues long. Germline CDR1 is MNHEY and CDR2 is SVGAGI. V gave up 0 bases and J gave up 8 bases; unmatched junction bases: 7. CDR3 bases: TGTGCCAGCAGTTACTCGACTGGGACTAGCGTGTATGAGCAGTTCTTC. Amino acids: CASSYSTGTSVYEQFF.

The chain carries TRBV5-6 and TRBJ1-4; no firm D call. Trimming cost V 2 bases and J 3 bases, with 8 bases left between them. CDR3 length: 14 amino acids. Germline V gives CDR1 SGHDT, CDR2 YYEEEE. The CDR3, as DNA: TGTGCCAGCAGCTTCTTCGTAGCTAATGAAAAACTGTTTTTT. Residues: CASSFFVANEKLFF.

The chain links TRBV14 to TRBJ1-2; 7 bases fit TRBD1. Germline lookup yields CDR1 SGHDN and CDR2 FVKESK. Unmatched junction bases numbered 5, after V lost 0 bases and J lost 4 bases. The CDR3 totals 15 residues. Here the CDR3 DNA reads TGTGCCAGCAGCCAAGATCCCCGGGACAGCTATGGCTACACCTTC. It codes for CASSQDPRDSYGYTF.

The V gene is TRBV7-9, the J gene TRBJ1-2, with D maybe TRBD1 (6 bases). Trimming shortened V by 5 bases and J by 4 bases, and 17 bases separated the two germline ends. The germline V gene encodes CDR1 SEHNR and CDR2 FQNEAQ (reference sequence). The CDR3 consists of 15 residues. The CDR3 nucleotides read TGTGCCAGCAGCGTCAGCGGGGGGGCCGGCTATGGCTACACCTTC. Its protein is CASSVSGGAGYGYTF.

The chain carries TRBV28 and TRBJ2-7, with 9 bases lining up with TRBD1. V trimming: 5 bases; J trimming: 3 bases; junction bases outside the gene matches: 5. This CDR3 has 14 residues. Germline CDR1 reads MDHEN; CDR2 reads SYDVKM. CDR3 protein: CASSGQGSYYEQYF. The CDR3, as DNA: TGTGCCAGCAGTGGACAGGGGTCTTACTACGAGCAGTACTTC.

The J gene is TRBJ1-2, the V gene TRBV15; D may be TRBD1 (6 bases). Germline values: CDR1 LNHNV, CDR2 YYDKDF (reference sequence). Trimming removed 6 bases from V and 3 bases from J, with 14 bases in between. There are 14 residues in the CDR3. CDR3 in DNA: TGTGCCACCAGTTACGAGACAGGTGACTATGGCTACACCTTC. Protein sequence: CATSYETGDYGYTF.

This chain joins TRBV6-6 and TRBJ2-1, with D uncertain. Germline CDR1 and CDR2: MNHNY and SVGAGI (reference sequence). The V gene lost 0 bases and the J gene lost 0 bases, with 6 bases spanning the gap. The CDR3 consists of 15 residues. Written as DNA, the CDR3 is TGTGCCAGCAGTTACTCGAGGAGCTCCTACAATGAGCAGTTCTTC. Its protein is CASSYSRSSYNEQFF.

V is TRBV6-6 and J is TRBJ2-7, with TRBD2 matching 12 bases. J was trimmed by 12 bases and V by 0 bases; bases with no gene match: 12. Per the germline V gene, CDR1 is MNHNY and CDR2 is SVGAGI (reference sequence). This CDR3 has 16 residues. CDR3 nucleotide sequence: TGTGCCAGCAGTTACTCGAATCCTAGCGGGGGGGCCTATGTGTACTTC. It is translated as CASSYSNPSGGAYVYF.

In the case of this clone: The same CDR3 also results from other DNA sequences found in this sample. The gene calls are TRBV5-1 and TRBJ2-1, with 7 bases lining up with TRBD2. This CDR3 contains 13 residues. V shed 4 bases, J shed 5 bases, and the junction held 3 bases outside the gene matches. CDR1 and CDR2 from the germline V gene are SGHRS and YFSETQ. CDR3 DNA: TGCGCCAGCAGCCCTGGGGGGGACAATGAGCAGTTCTTC. Its protein product is CASSPGGDNEQFF.

This chain joins TRBV5-1 and TRBJ1-1; 7 bases fit TRBD1. The CDR3 length is 14 residues. V gave up 5 bases and J gave up 5 bases; unmatched junction bases: 9. Germline CDR1 is SGHRS and CDR2 is YFSETQ. The CDR3 region is CASRQGIGDTEAFF. The CDR3 DNA reads TGCGCCAGCAGACAGGGGATCGGGGATACTGAAGCTTTCTTT.

Here the CDR3 DNA reads TGTGCTAGCCCGGGGGGCGTCACTGAAGCTTTCTTT. It is translated as CASPGGVTEAFF. The chain couples TRBV7-7 to TRBJ1-1; weak D call: TRBD1 (6 bases). CDR3 length: 12 amino acids. Germline V gene lookup returns CDR1 SSHAT and CDR2 FNYEAQ (reference sequence).

Only one count was recorded for this clone. J is TRBJ1-3 and V is TRBV7-9, with a possible D match to TRBD1 (6 bases). The CDR3 is 14 amino acids. Germline CDR1 is SEHNR and CDR2 is FQNEAQ (reference sequence). V lost 5 bases and J lost 3, with 11 bases in between. As DNA, the CDR3 is TGTGCCAGCAGCCCACAGGGAAGTGGAAACACCATATATTTT. Protein sequence: CASSPQGSGNTIYF.

The V gene is TRBV25-1, the J gene TRBJ2-5; no definite D call. Trimming stripped 1 base from V and 3 bases from J, with 9 bases between. The germline CDR1 and CDR2 sequences are MGHDK and SYGVNS. The CDR3 loop spans 14 amino acids. CDR3 in DNA: TGTGCCAGCAGTGAATCGTCCAGCGAAGAGACCCAGTACTTC. Amino acid sequence: CASSESSSEETQYF.

This clone was observed a few times. The CDR3 DNA reads TGCGCCAGCAGCTTGGCCGAACCGGGGACAGCATTCTCCTACGAGCAGTACTTC. Translated, it gives CASSLAEPGTAFSYEQYF. This chain connects TRBV5-1 to TRBJ2-7; 7 bases agree with TRBD1. Per germline, CDR1 SGHRS and CDR2 YFSETQ. The junction had 12 bases not matched to a gene; V was cut back by 0 bases and J by 0 bases. The CDR3 has 18 amino acids.

This chain uses TRBV4-1 with TRBJ2-1; 8 nucleotides align to TRBD2. The germline V gene encodes CDR1 MGHRA and CDR2 YSYEKL. Unmatched junction bases numbered 13, after V lost 2 bases and J lost 7 bases. CDR3 length: 17 amino acids. This CDR3 reads CASSQLLSGGYGNEQFF. CDR3 DNA: TGCGCCAGCAGCCAACTCCTCAGCGGGGGCTACGGTAATGAGCAGTTCTTC.

The rearrangement links TRBV2 to TRBJ2-2; D might be TRBD2 (6 bases). The germline V and J ends were trimmed by 8 bases and 0 bases, with 13 bases remaining between them. The CDR3 spans 15 residues. From germline, CDR1 is SNHLY and CDR2 FYNNEI. The CDR3 nucleotides are TGTGCCAGCGAAACCGGGAGACCGAACACCGGGGAGCTGTTTTTT. Translated, it gives CASETGRPNTGELFF.

The chain couples TRBV27 to TRBJ2-7; TRBD1 aligns across 7 bases. Trimming took 3 bases from V and 2 from J; bases not matched to a gene: 7. The CDR3 is 15 residues long. Germline lookup yields CDR1 MNHEY and CDR2 SMNVEV (reference sequence). The chain's CDR3 is CASSFNHRGTYEQYF. For the CDR3, the DNA is TGTGCCAGCAGTTTCAACCACAGGGGAACCTACGAGCAGTACTTC.

This CDR3 reads CASSLAGAADTQYF. CDR3 coding DNA: TGTGCCAGCAGCTTAGCAGGGGCGGCAGATACGCAGTATTTT. The rearrangement uses TRBV11-3 and TRBJ2-3; the D gene is possibly TRBD1 (6 bases). CDR1 SGHNT and CDR2 YENEEA come from the germline V gene. V was trimmed by 1 base and J by 4 bases, leaving 9 bases between them. The CDR3 is made up of 14 amino acids. Variable domain in full (rest from reference TRBV11-3 and TRBJ2-3): EAGVVQSPRYKIIEKKQPVAFWCNPISGHNTLYWYLQNLGQGPELLIRYENEEAVDDSQLPKDRFSAERLKGVDSTLKIQPAELGDSAVYLCASSLAGAADTQYFGPGTRLTVL.